The 26 T cell receptor beta chains presented below share a single source sample, sequenced in a study of control samples from healthy donors and cancer patients. The protocol was immunoSEQ multiplex PCR, while the TCRdb copy is restricted to in-frame clones and leaves out a portion. The sample holds approximately 86,000 clones, approximately 86% seen once. Sequenced: blood. Every receptor here comes from a young man in good health.

The rearrangement joins TRBV2 to TRBJ2-7, with D possibly being TRBD1 or TRBD2 (5 bases each). This CDR3 has 14 amino acids. In germline, CDR1 is SNHLY, CDR2 FYNNEI. The germline V and J ends were trimmed by 6 bases and 1 base, with 13 bases remaining between them. CDR3 residues: CASRGVGTSYEQYF. The CDR3 DNA is TGTGCCAGCAGGGGGGTAGGAACTTCCTACGAGCAGTACTTC.

The chain couples TRBV10-1 to TRBJ1-5, with TRBD1 matching 7 bases. Germline-derived CDR1 and CDR2 are WNHNN and SYGVQD (reference sequence). The CDR3 totals 13 residues. After removal of 8 bases from V and 5 bases from J, the junction contained 6 bases not matched to a gene. The CDR3 region has the DNA TGCGCCAGCTTTAAGGGGGCAGATCAGCCCCAGCATTTT. Residues: CASFKGADQPQHF.

This clone showed up just once. The CDR3: CASSRGGFRDEQYF. The CDR3 DNA is TGTGCCAGCAGCCGGGGGGGATTTCGGGACGAGCAGTACTTC. The chain carries TRBV5-4 and TRBJ2-7, with 8 nucleotides matching TRBD2. The CDR3 runs 14 residues. With 4 bases clipped from V and 5 bases from J, the junction kept 8 bases outside the gene matches. CDR1 and CDR2 (germline): SGHNT, YYREEE (reference sequence). Using reference TRBV5-4 and TRBJ2-7 for the parts outside the CDR3, the full variable domain is ETGVTQSPTHLIKTRGQQVTLRCSSQSGHNTVSWYQQALGQGPQFIFQYYREEENGRGNFPPRFSGLQFPNYSSELNVNALELDDSALYLCASSRGGFRDEQYFGPGTRLTVT.

V usage is TRBV7-6 and J usage is TRBJ2-5; no clear D. Per germline, CDR1 SGHVS and CDR2 FNYEAQ. Trimming took 0 bases from V and 7 from J, leaving 6 bases between them. There are 12 residues in the CDR3. In DNA form, the CDR3 reads TGTGCCAGCAGCTTAGCTAAAGGGACCCAGTACTTC. Translating it yields CASSLAKGTQYF.

CDR3 sequence: CASSRTSGKETQYF. Here the CDR3 DNA reads TGTGCCAGCAGCCGGACTAGCGGGAAAGAGACCCAGTACTTC. The J gene is TRBJ2-5, the V gene TRBV7-2; 12 positions match TRBD2. The germline gives CDR1 SGHTA, CDR2 FQGNSA. The ends lost 5 bases at V and 3 bases at J; junction bases unmatched: 1. This CDR3 region has 14 residues.

The rearrangement links TRBV7-8 to TRBJ1-1; 8 nucleotides agree with TRBD1. Trimming removed 5 bases from V and 4 bases from J; junction bases left unmatched: 15. Germline V gene lookup returns CDR1 SGHVS and CDR2 FQNEAQ. This CDR3 is 17 amino acids long. The CDR3 protein is CASSPWTGKRSTTEAFF. The CDR3 region has the DNA TGTGCCAGCAGCCCATGGACAGGGAAAAGGTCCACCACTGAAGCTTTCTTT.

This clone was seen only once. The chain couples TRBV6-5 to TRBJ2-6; no reliable D call. Trimming took 4 bases from V and 3 from J, leaving 4 bases between them. This CDR3 is built from 13 residues. Germline lookup yields CDR1 MNHEY and CDR2 SVGAGI. The CDR3 DNA follows: TGTGCCAGCAGTTCGGGTGGGGCCAACGTCCTGACTTTC. It codes for CASSSGGANVLTF.

The count of this clone is one. This chain links TRBV7-3 with TRBJ2-3; 7 nucleotides match TRBD1. CDR3 length: 14 residues. CDR1 and CDR2 (germline): SGHTA, FQGTGA. V gave up 5 bases and J gave up 2 bases; unmatched junction bases: 4. As DNA, the CDR3 is TGTGCCAGCAGCCCGGGACAGATCACAGATACGCAGTATTTT. Translated, it gives CASSPGQITDTQYF.

The chain carries TRBV13 and TRBJ2-3; maybe TRBD1 (5 bases). Germline CDR1 and CDR2: PRHDT and FYEKMQ (reference sequence). This CDR3 has 14 amino acids. V dropped 2 bases and J dropped 2 bases, with 8 bases sitting between them. For the CDR3, the DNA is TGTGCCAGCAGCTTACAGGGTTTCACAGATACGCAGTATTTT. This sequence encodes CASSLQGFTDTQYF.

The gene calls are TRBV6-5 and TRBJ1-2; 10 nucleotides align to TRBD1. Germline CDR1 is MNHEY and CDR2 is SVGAGI. The CDR3 spans 13 residues. The V and J ends lost 5 bases and 6 bases, in that order; junction bases with no gene match: 3. The DNA for the CDR3 is TGTGCCAGCAGTAGGACAGGGGGTCATGGCTACACCTTC. It is translated as CASSRTGGHGYTF.

The chain uses TRBV18 and TRBJ1-2; 9 bases match TRBD1. V lost 4 bases to trimming and J lost 7 bases; unmatched junction nucleotides: 4. The CDR3 contains 13 residues. Germline assignment: CDR1 KGHSH and CDR2 LQKENI. In DNA form, the CDR3 reads TGTGCCAGCTCACGGGACAGGGAGTTTGGCTACACCTTC. Translated: CASSRDREFGYTF.

The chain joins TRBV6-5 to TRBJ2-7, with 7 bases fitting TRBD1. The V gene's germline CDR1 is MNHEY and CDR2 SVGAGI. The CDR3 spans 12 residues. V lost 7 bases, J lost 3 bases, and 3 bases stayed unmatched. CDR3 region: CASNRDSYEQYF. DNA of the CDR3: TGTGCCAGCAATCGGGACAGCTACGAGCAGTACTTC.

This clone was recorded only once. The rearrangement joins TRBV5-4 to TRBJ1-1; TRBD1 aligns across 11 bases. V lost 3 bases to trimming and J lost 7 bases; unmatched junction nucleotides: 8. The CDR3 runs to 15 residues. Germline V gives CDR1 SGHNT, CDR2 YYREEE (reference sequence). The CDR3 DNA is TGTGCCAGCAGCTGGGGGACAGGGGGAGGGGGTGAAGCTTTCTTT. Protein sequence: CASSWGTGGGGEAFF.

This sequence joins TRBV5-5 and TRBJ2-2; 7 bases map to TRBD1. Germline-derived CDR1 and CDR2 are SGHKS and YYEKEE (reference sequence). CDR3 length equals 14 residues. V shed 2 bases, J shed 7 bases, and the junction held 5 bases outside the gene matches. CDR3 region: CASSLQGNGGELFF. CDR3 in DNA: TGTGCCAGCAGCTTACAGGGGAATGGCGGGGAGCTGTTTTTT.

The chain carries TRBV7-9 and TRBJ1-5; tentatively, D is TRBD1 (6 bases). Germline V gives CDR1 SEHNR, CDR2 FQNEAQ (reference sequence). The length of the CDR3 is 15 residues. V lost 2 bases to trimming and J lost 3 bases, with 11 bases between them. The CDR3 DNA follows: TGTGCCAGCAGCTTAAATCCAGGGGACAATCAGCCCCAGCATTTT. Protein sequence: CASSLNPGDNQPQHF.

This clone has more than one count but fewer than ten. The rearrangement links TRBV5-6 to TRBJ1-2; 9 nucleotides agree with TRBD1. CDR1 is SGHDT and CDR2 is YYEEEE in the germline V gene. V lost 6 bases and J lost 5; bases outside the gene matches: 5. CDR3 length: 13 residues. CDR3: CASTAGQGYGYTF. The CDR3, as DNA: TGTGCCAGCACCGCGGGACAGGGTTATGGCTACACCTTC.

The chain combines TRBV7-6 with TRBJ1-1; possibly TRBD1 for D (5 bases). The CDR3 runs 13 residues. Trimming pared 3 bases from V and 3 bases from J, leaving 8 bases between. Germline lookup yields CDR1 SGHVS and CDR2 FNYEAQ. CDR3 coding DNA: TGTGCCAGCAGCTTGATGGGGGACACTGAAGCTTTCTTT. Its protein product is CASSLMGDTEAFF.

The chain couples TRBV6-5 to TRBJ1-2, with D perhaps matching TRBD1 (6 bases). Trimming shortened V by 6 bases and J by 4 bases, and 12 bases separated the two germline ends. The V gene's germline CDR1 is MNHEY and CDR2 SVGAGI. The CDR3 extends over 13 amino acids. This chain's CDR3 is CASSEDRIYGYTF. CDR3 nucleotides: TGTGCCAGCAGCGAGGACAGAATCTATGGCTACACCTTC.

By frequency in the sample, this clone is medium-sized. The genes are TRBV18 and TRBJ1-6; D not certain. Germline V gene data show CDR1 as KGHSH and CDR2 as LQKENI. This CDR3 spans 13 amino acids. Trimming stripped 2 bases from V and 7 bases from J, with 6 bases between. In nucleotides, the CDR3 is TGTGCCAGCTCACCAGGGCAGAATTCACCCCTCCACTTT. It is translated as CASSPGQNSPLHF.

The J gene is TRBJ2-7, the V gene TRBV10-3; 8 positions agree with TRBD1. V was clipped by 3 bases and J by 4 bases; unmatched bases: 11. There are 16 residues in the CDR3. Germline V gene data show CDR1 as ENHRY and CDR2 as SYGVKD. The CDR3 loop is CAISEGTGGNFYEQYV. Here the CDR3 DNA reads TGTGCCATCAGTGAAGGGACAGGCGGAAACTTTTACGAGCAGTACGTC.

The chain links TRBV5-1 to TRBJ2-7; 9 nucleotides match TRBD1. Germline CDR1 and CDR2: SGHRS and YFSETQ. The CDR3 runs 15 residues. V was clipped by 0 bases and J by 1 base; unmatched bases: 2. CDR3 residues: CASSLGGQGSYEQYF. CDR3 DNA sequence: TGCGCCAGCAGCTTGGGGGGACAGGGATCCTACGAGCAGTACTTC.

The chain recombines TRBV6-5 with TRBJ2-7; a weak D match, TRBD2 (6 bases). The CDR3 is made up of 14 amino acids. Germline CDR1 is MNHEY and CDR2 is SVGAGI. V gave up 4 bases and J gave up 4 bases, with 14 bases separating them. CDR3: CASSSSGEAYEQYF. The CDR3 region has the DNA TGTGCCAGCAGTTCATCGGGGGAAGCATACGAGCAGTACTTC.

This chain uses TRBV5-4 with TRBJ2-7, with D tentatively TRBD1 (6 bases). Per germline, CDR1 SGHNT and CDR2 YYREEE (reference sequence). The CDR3 is made up of 13 amino acids. The ends were cut back, 0 bases at V and 4 bases at J, with 8 bases in the middle. The CDR3 region is CASSLGGQYEQYF. CDR3 coding DNA: TGTGCCAGCAGCTTGGGGGGGCAATACGAGCAGTACTTC.

This clone was detected only a few times. The chain employs TRBV7-9 and TRBJ1-4; D unresolved. There are 15 residues in the CDR3. The germline V and J ends were trimmed by 2 bases and 2 bases, with 9 bases remaining between them. Per germline, CDR1 SEHNR and CDR2 FQNEAQ (reference sequence). CDR3 coding DNA: TGTGCCAGCAGCTTACCGTCCGGGACTAATGAAAAACTGTTTTTT. Its translation is CASSLPSGTNEKLFF.

This clone was seen more than once but under ten times. The chain has TRBV4-2 and TRBJ2-3; 11 bases line up with TRBD2. Losses at the gene ends were 1 base for V and 4 bases for J; bases not matched to a gene: 7. Per the germline V gene, CDR1 is LGHNA and CDR2 is YNFKEQ. This CDR3 has 17 amino acids. In DNA form, the CDR3 reads TGTGCCAGCAGCCAAGGGGTAGCGGGGGGGCCGGCAGATACGCAGTATTTT. It specifies CASSQGVAGGPADTQYF.

The chain joins TRBV25-1 to TRBJ1-1; D is ambiguous. CDR3 length: 14 amino acids. Trimming cost V 6 bases and J 1 base, with 12 bases left between them. Germline V lookup: CDR1 MGHDK, CDR2 SYGVNS. The DNA for the CDR3 is TGTGCCAGCAGGATGGTGGAAGAGAACACTGAAGCTTTCTTT. Translated: CASRMVEENTEAFF.